These 28 T cell receptor beta chains share one sample of origin, sequenced in a study of blood T cell repertoires in COVID-19. Here immunoSEQ multiplex PCR was the method, and the copy in TCRdb shows in-frame clones only, minus some. The sample holds approximately 310,000 clones, 80% to 90% seen once. The sample consisted of PBMCs or T cells enriched from blood (not recorded which). These TCRs come from a man aged 25-45 years who had recovered from COVID-19.

The V and J genes are TRBV19 and TRBJ1-2; the match to TRBD1 covers 10 bases. Germline V gene lookup returns CDR1 LNHDA and CDR2 SQIVND (reference sequence). The CDR3 is 15 amino acids. Trimming at V came to 5 bases and at J to 8 bases, leaving 11 bases not matched to a gene. The DNA of the CDR3 is TGTGCCAGTAGTCACGGGACAGGGGCTTCCAACGGCTACACCTTC. This gives the protein CASSHGTGASNGYTF.

This chain links TRBV30 with TRBJ2-7; D is unresolved. This CDR3 contains 11 residues. V was cut by 3 bases and J by 6 bases, with 9 bases left in between. Germline V CDR1 and CDR2: GTSNPN, SVGIG (reference sequence). CDR3 DNA: TGTGCCTGGAGCCGTTTGCGCGAGCAGTACTTC. This gives the protein CAWSRLREQYF.

The J gene is TRBJ1-2, the V gene TRBV9; tentative D call: TRBD1 (5 bases). The CDR3 consists of 14 residues. The germline gives CDR1 SGDLS, CDR2 YYNGEE. Trimming took 0 bases from V and 2 from J, leaving 8 bases between them. The chain's CDR3 is CASSVGDYNYGYTF. CDR3 bases: TGTGCCAGCAGCGTAGGGGACTACAACTATGGCTACACCTTC.

This clone was picked up a small number of times. The chain links TRBV18 to TRBJ1-5, with D uncertain. The germline gives CDR1 KGHSH, CDR2 LQKENI. This CDR3 has 12 residues. V was clipped by 0 bases and J by 7 bases, with 4 bases between them. DNA for the CDR3: TGTGCCAGCTCACCACCGGGCCAGCCCCAGCATTTT. This codes for CASSPPGQPQHF.

This clone was counted once. The rearrangement joins TRBV19 to TRBJ2-7; 8 bases align to TRBD1. Trimming at V came to 5 bases and at J to 6 bases, leaving 9 bases not matched to a gene. CDR3 length equals 14 residues. Germline V CDR1 and CDR2: LNHDA, SQIVND (reference sequence). The CDR3, as DNA: TGTGCCAGTAGTCAGGGGGCCGGGGCAGTCGAGCAGTACTTC. Translated: CASSQGAGAVEQYF.

The chain combines TRBV2 with TRBJ2-7; TRBD2 matches 7 bases. The CDR3 has 14 amino acids. The germline V gene has CDR1 SNHLY and CDR2 FYNNEI. With 4 bases clipped from V and 1 base from J, the junction kept 4 bases outside the gene matches. CDR3 nucleotide sequence: TGTGCCAGCAGTGGTCTAGCGGATTCCTACGAGCAGTACTTC. This codes for CASSGLADSYEQYF.

This clone occurred a few times. V is TRBV4-1 and J is TRBJ1-5; no firm D call. The CDR3 sequence is 16 residues long. V was trimmed by 1 base and J by 5 bases, leaving 15 bases between them. The germline CDR1 and CDR2 sequences are MGHRA and YSYEKL. In nucleotides, the CDR3 is TGCGCCAGCAGCCAAGGACTGTCGGAGGGCCATCAGCCCCAGCATTTT. Protein product: CASSQGLSEGHQPQHF.

V usage is TRBV5-4 and J usage is TRBJ1-6; maybe TRBD1 (6 bases). The CDR3 consists of 16 residues. V was pared by 2 bases and J by 8 bases, with 17 bases between. Germline lookup yields CDR1 SGHNT and CDR2 YYREEE (reference sequence). As DNA, the CDR3 is TGTGCCAGCAGCTTAAATATTAGGACAGTTGATTCACCCCTCCACTTT. It codes for CASSLNIRTVDSPLHF. Complete variable domain (other parts from reference TRBV5-4 and TRBJ1-6): ETGVTQSPTHLIKTRGQQVTLRCSSQSGHNTVSWYQQALGQGPQFIFQYYREEENGRGNFPPRFSGLQFPNYSSELNVNALELDDSALYLCASSLNIRTVDSPLHFGNGTRLTVT.

The chain joins TRBV2 to TRBJ2-7, with TRBD1 as a possible D gene (6 bases). The CDR3 runs to 15 residues. The germline V and J ends were trimmed by 6 bases and 3 bases, with 18 bases remaining between them. The V gene's germline CDR1 is SNHLY and CDR2 FYNNEI. CDR3 DNA: TGTGCCAGCAGGATGGACAGTTCGATCTACTACGAGCAGTACTTC. It specifies CASRMDSSIYYEQYF.

V and J are TRBV19 and TRBJ1-2; tentatively, D is TRBD1 (5 bases). The V and J ends lost 9 bases and 1 base respectively, with 15 bases between them. Per the germline V gene, CDR1 is LNHDA and CDR2 is SQIVND (reference sequence). The CDR3 extends over 14 amino acids. CDR3 sequence: CASSGREDNYGYTF. CDR3 DNA sequence: TGTGCCAGCTCCGGCAGGGAGGATAACTATGGCTACACCTTC.

The chain combines TRBV6-5 with TRBJ1-2, with TRBD1 matching 7 bases. Germline V gene sequence: CDR1 MNHEY, CDR2 SVGAGI. This CDR3 has 11 amino acids. Trimming at V came to 9 bases and at J to 7 bases, leaving 5 bases not matched to a gene. The CDR3 bases are TGTGCCAGTGATAAGGGGGCTGGCTACACCTTC. Translated: CASDKGAGYTF.

The chain joins TRBV5-1 to TRBJ2-7; 7 nucleotides line up with TRBD2. This CDR3 region has 15 residues. Trimming cost V 0 bases and J 0 bases; bases outside gene matches: 3. Germline CDR1 is SGHRS and CDR2 is YFSETQ. The CDR3 loop reads CASSLASGDSYEQYF. The CDR3 DNA reads as TGCGCCAGCAGCTTGGCTAGCGGCGACTCCTACGAGCAGTACTTC.

The chain couples TRBV30 to TRBJ1-2, with D perhaps TRBD1 (6 bases). The CDR3 runs to 16 residues. CDR1 is GTSNPN, CDR2 SVGIG, per germline (reference sequence). The CDR3, as DNA: TGTGCTCCGGAGATAGGACGGGGGGGGCCTAACTATGGCTACACCTTC. Translating it yields CAPEIGRGGPNYGYTF.

The V and J genes are TRBV12-5 and TRBJ2-5; tentative D call: TRBD1 (6 bases). Trimming took off 4 bases at V and 2 bases at J, with 20 bases between the two ends. There are 17 residues in the CDR3. Germline lookup yields CDR1 LGHNT and CDR2 FRNRAP. CDR3 residues: CASGWGGTTGRQETQYF. In DNA form, the CDR3 reads TGTGCTAGTGGTTGGGGTGGGACGACAGGTCGGCAAGAGACCCAGTACTTC. Filled out from reference TRBV12-5 and TRBJ2-5, the complete variable domain reads DARVTQTPRHKVTEMGQEVTMRCQPILGHNTVFWYRQTMMQGLELLAYFRNRAPLDDSGMPKDRFSAEMPDATLATLKIQPSEPRDSAVYFCASGWGGTTGRQETQYFGPGTRLLVL.

The CDR3 region has the DNA TGTGCCAGCAGCTTAGATCGGGGGAAACTGTTTTTT. It is translated as CASSLDRGKLFF. The gene calls are TRBV7-2 and TRBJ1-4; D perhaps matches TRBD1 (5 bases). The germline gives CDR1 SGHTA, CDR2 FQGNSA. The CDR3 runs 12 residues. V lost 1 base and J 11 bases, leaving 8 bases between the germline ends.

This chain uses TRBV7-6 with TRBJ1-1; no firm D call. V was shortened by 5 bases and J by 3 bases, with 10 bases between the two germline ends. The germline V gene has CDR1 SGHVS and CDR2 FNYEAQ. The CDR3 totals 13 residues. CDR3 in amino acids: CASSRRQDTEAFF. The CDR3 DNA sequence: TGTGCCAGCAGCCGCCGACAAGACACTGAAGCTTTCTTT.

J is TRBJ2-5 and V is TRBV14; TRBD1 aligns across 7 bases. Germline CDR1 reads SGHDN; CDR2 reads FVKESK. The V and J ends lost 2 bases and 0 bases, in that order; junction bases with no gene match: 6. The CDR3 totals 16 residues. CDR3 bases: TGTGCCAGCAGCCAACACAGGGGACGCTACCAAGAGACCCAGTACTTC. Translation: CASSQHRGRYQETQYF.

V and J are TRBV15 and TRBJ1-1; D unresolved. V was cut by 6 bases and J by 1 base, with 12 bases left in between. There are 14 residues in the CDR3. Per the germline V gene, CDR1 is LNHNV and CDR2 is YYDKDF (reference sequence). DNA of the CDR3: TGTGCCACCAGACGAAACCCGGGGAACACTGAAGCTTTCTTT. This encodes CATRRNPGNTEAFF.

J is TRBJ2-5 and V is TRBV19, with TRBD1 matching over 7 bases. The V and J ends lost 4 bases and 5 bases, in that order; junction bases with no gene match: 7. This CDR3 is built from 14 residues. CDR1 LNHDA and CDR2 SQIVND come from the germline V gene (reference sequence). In nucleotides, the CDR3 is TGTGCCAGTAGTAAAAGACAGGGCGCGGAGACCCAGTACTTC. Amino acid sequence: CASSKRQGAETQYF.

The genes are TRBV9 and TRBJ2-5, with 7 nucleotides matching TRBD2. Germline CDR1 SGDLS, CDR2 YYNGEE. This CDR3 is built from 16 residues. The V gene end was trimmed by 0 bases and the J gene end by 0 bases; junction bases not matched to a gene: 5. The CDR3 loop reads CASSVGFGLDQETQYF. In nucleotides, the CDR3 is TGTGCCAGCAGCGTAGGTTTCGGACTAGACCAAGAGACCCAGTACTTC.

Worth noting for this clone: Other nucleotide sequences from this sample produce the same CDR3. This chain joins TRBV5-1 and TRBJ2-5; no clear D gene. The CDR3 runs 14 residues. Trimming cost V 0 bases and J 1 base, with 7 bases left between them. The V gene's germline CDR1 is SGHRS and CDR2 YFSETQ. CDR3 sequence: CASSLGRGQETQYF. The CDR3 nucleotides read TGCGCCAGCAGCTTGGGTCGCGGCCAAGAGACCCAGTACTTC.

The genes are TRBV7-2 and TRBJ1-5; the D is unclear. V was cut by 1 base and J by 7 bases, with 8 bases left in between. This CDR3 is 13 amino acids long. The germline CDR1 and CDR2 sequences are SGHTA and FQGNSA. The CDR3 nucleotides are TGTGCCAGCAGCTTAGTTTTCAGGCAGCCCCAGCATTTT. This codes for CASSLVFRQPQHF.

The V call is TRBV30, the J call TRBJ2-4, with 7 bases identical to TRBD1. The CDR3 covers 14 residues. Germline V gene data show CDR1 as GTSNPN and CDR2 as SVGIG (reference sequence). V shed 3 bases, J shed 1 base, and the junction held 3 bases outside the gene matches. CDR3 loop: CAWRAQGAKNIQYF. CDR3 in DNA: TGTGCCTGGAGAGCACAGGGGGCCAAAAACATTCAGTACTTC.

The rearrangement links TRBV5-1 to TRBJ1-1; 7 positions agree with TRBD1. The J segment lost 11 bases and the V segment lost 4 bases, leaving 14 bases of the junction unmatched. CDR3 length equals 14 residues. The germline V gene encodes CDR1 SGHRS and CDR2 YFSETQ. The CDR3 DNA follows: TGCGCCAGCAGCCCTACCGCCGACAGGGAGCGGGCTTTCTTT. Protein product: CASSPTADRERAFF.

The chain is built from TRBV7-2 and TRBJ1-3; 7 positions match TRBD1. The CDR3 contains 18 residues. CDR1 and CDR2 from the germline V gene are SGHTA and FQGNSA. V lost 4 bases and J lost 0; bases outside the gene matches: 12. As DNA, the CDR3 is TGTGCCAGCAGCTCTCAGTATTTGCGGGACAGCTCTGGAAACACCATATATTTT. Amino acid sequence: CASSSQYLRDSSGNTIYF.

For this clone: At one end the junction does not follow the germline gene, possibly because of a read error. V gene TRBV7-7 combines with J gene TRBJ2-5, with 14 positions matching TRBD2. The CDR3 totals 17 residues. Germline lookup yields CDR1 SSHAT and CDR2 FNYEAQ (reference sequence). The CDR3 here is CASSLGRLAGGQETQYF. CDR3 coding DNA: TGTGCTAGCAGCTTAGGGCGACTAGCGGGGGGGCAAGAGACCCAGTACTTC.

The rearrangement links TRBV13 to TRBJ1-3, with D hard to call. V was cut by 3 bases and J by 2 bases, with 14 bases left in between. Germline V CDR1 and CDR2: PRHDT, FYEKMQ (reference sequence). The CDR3 has 16 amino acids. Here the CDR3 reads CASSFHGGGTGNTIYF. Written as DNA, the CDR3 is TGTGCCAGCAGCTTCCATGGCGGAGGGACTGGAAACACCATATATTTT.

This clone was seen a single time. This rearrangement joins TRBV11-3 to TRBJ2-1; 7 bases are a match to TRBD2. V lost 4 bases, J lost 10 bases, and 4 bases stayed unmatched. The CDR3 length is 12 residues. Germline V lookup: CDR1 SGHNT, CDR2 YENEEA. CDR3 protein: CASSSGLVEQFF. Here the CDR3 DNA reads TGTGCCAGCAGCTCCGGACTAGTCGAGCAGTTCTTC.